The next 20 T cell receptor beta chains were all read from a single sample in a study of radiotherapy plus CTLA-4 blockade in lung cancer. Some clones are missing from TCRdb's copy, which holds only in-frame ones; the method was immunoSEQ multiplex PCR. The sample includes roughly 30,000 clones, about 78% of them seen just once. The sample in question was peripheral blood, obtained from a patient treated with radiotherapy plus ipilimumab. The receptors were sampled from a human donor with non-small cell lung cancer who had stable disease on radiotherapy plus ipilimumab.

The chain links TRBV11-2 to TRBJ2-2; D remains ambiguous. Germline CDR1 is SGHAT and CDR2 is FQNNGV. The length of the CDR3 is 12 residues. Deletions cut 5 bases from V and 3 bases from J, with 4 bases between. The CDR3, as DNA: TGTGCCAGCAGCCTACACACCGGGGAGCTGTTTTTT. This translates into CASSLHTGELFF. The whole variable domain, filled in from reference TRBV11-2 and TRBJ2-2, reads EAGVAQSPRYKIIEKRQSVAFWCNPISGHATLYWYQQILGQGPKLLIQFQNNGVVDDSQLPKDRFSAERLKGVDSTLKIQPAKLEDSAVYLCASSLHTGELFFGEGSRLTVL.

This chain links TRBV19 with TRBJ1-3, with no clear D. The CDR3 totals 12 residues. V was clipped by 3 bases and J by 4 bases, with 4 bases between them. Germline V lookup: CDR1 LNHDA, CDR2 SQIVND (reference sequence). The CDR3 region is CASSMIGNTIYF. In DNA, the CDR3 is TGTGCCAGTAGTATGATCGGAAACACCATATATTTT.

The chain has TRBV10-3 and TRBJ2-3; 8 nucleotides align to TRBD1. The V and J ends lost 5 bases and 0 bases, in that order; junction bases with no gene match: 10. Germline CDR1 is ENHRY and CDR2 is SYGVKD. The CDR3 is 17 amino acids. The CDR3 nucleotides are TGTGCCATCAGTCCTGGGACAGGAGAACTAAGCACAGATACGCAGTATTTT. It translates to CAISPGTGELSTDTQYF.

The chain carries TRBV5-1 and TRBJ1-4; 11 nucleotides match TRBD1. Unmatched junction bases numbered 2, after V lost 0 bases and J lost 7 bases. This CDR3 is built from 15 residues. Germline loops: CDR1 SGHRS, CDR2 YFSETQ. The CDR3 DNA sequence: TGCGCCAGCAGCTTGGAGGACAGGGGGCTTGAAAAACTGTTTTTT. As protein: CASSLEDRGLEKLFF.

The chain uses TRBV19 and TRBJ1-5, with D unclear. V was shortened by 1 base and J by 0 bases, with 10 bases between the two germline ends. The CDR3 has 16 residues. The germline V gene encodes CDR1 LNHDA and CDR2 SQIVND (reference sequence). DNA of the CDR3: TGTGCCAGTAGTATAGTGGCGGCTAGTAGCAATCAGCCCCAGCATTTT. Amino acids: CASSIVAASSNQPQHF.

The V and J genes are TRBV7-9 and TRBJ1-1, with a possible D match to TRBD1 (5 bases). Germline V CDR1 and CDR2: SEHNR, FQNEAQ (reference sequence). V gave up 7 bases and J gave up 0 bases, with 12 bases separating them. The CDR3 is 14 residues long. CDR3 protein: CASNSQVMNTEAFF. The CDR3 DNA reads as TGTGCCAGCAACTCACAGGTGATGAACACTGAAGCTTTCTTT.

V is TRBV9 and J is TRBJ1-4; TRBD1 aligns across 12 bases. Trimming at V came to 3 bases and at J to 5 bases, leaving 8 bases not matched to a gene. Germline assignment: CDR1 SGDLS and CDR2 YYNGEE. The CDR3 extends over 17 amino acids. The CDR3 sequence: CASSGGGTGGANEKLFF. The CDR3 DNA sequence: TGTGCCAGCAGCGGCGGGGGGACAGGGGGCGCAAATGAAAAACTGTTTTTT. The variable domain in full, with the rest retrieved from reference TRBV9 and TRBJ1-4, is DSGVTQTPKHLITATGQRVTLRCSPRSGDLSVYWYQQSLDQGLQFLIQYYNGEERAKGNILERFSAQQFPDLHSELNLSSLELGDSALYFCASSGGGTGGANEKLFFGSGTQLSVL.

This rearrangement joins TRBV7-9 to TRBJ1-4; tentatively, D is TRBD1 (5 bases). There are 14 residues in the CDR3. Germline values: CDR1 SEHNR, CDR2 FQNEAQ (reference sequence). V was cut by 1 base and J by 8 bases, with 11 bases left in between. The CDR3 DNA reads TGTGCCAGCAGCTTAGGAGGGGTTGACGAAAAACTGTTTTTT. As protein: CASSLGGVDEKLFF.

The chain uses TRBV28 and TRBJ1-2; D is unresolved. The CDR3 is 16 residues long. Germline V lookup: CDR1 MDHEN, CDR2 SYDVKM. V lost 3 bases, J lost 2 bases, and 16 bases lay in between. The CDR3 nucleotides read TGTGCCAGCAGTTTCCCACAAGTCCTCAAAAACTATGGCTACACCTTC. It specifies CASSFPQVLKNYGYTF.

This chain joins TRBV4-1 and TRBJ2-6; no definite D call. Deletions cut 1 base from V and 0 bases from J, with 10 bases between. Germline V gene sequence: CDR1 MGHRA, CDR2 YSYEKL. The CDR3 is made up of 17 amino acids. The CDR3 nucleotides are TGCGCCAGCAGCCAAGTTCTCGATACCTCTGGGGCCAACGTCCTGACTTTC. It is translated as CASSQVLDTSGANVLTF.

The CDR3 is CASSLSGLSEQFF. CDR3 bases: TGTGCCAGCAGCTTATCGGGACTATCCGAGCAGTTCTTC. This sequence joins TRBV7-7 and TRBJ2-1; 7 bases align to TRBD2. Germline V lookup: CDR1 SSHAT, CDR2 FNYEAQ (reference sequence). The CDR3 loop spans 13 amino acids. V trimming: 2 bases; J trimming: 10 bases; junction bases outside the gene matches: 5.

This chain connects TRBV7-8 to TRBJ1-6; unclear D gene. Trimming left V 6 bases short and J 5 bases short, with 11 bases between. This CDR3 comprises 14 residues. Germline loops: CDR1 SGHVS, CDR2 FQNEAQ. CDR3 nucleotide sequence: TGTGCCAGCAGTTCTACTGGAAATAATTCACCCCTCCACTTT. Protein product: CASSSTGNNSPLHF.

The J gene is TRBJ1-2, the V gene TRBV4-3, with D unresolved. Trimming left V 0 bases short and J 4 bases short, with 12 bases between. The CDR3 spans 15 residues. The germline V gene has CDR1 LGHNA and CDR2 YSLEER. CDR3 protein: CASSQDNQPGYGYTF. DNA for the CDR3: TGCGCCAGCAGCCAAGATAACCAGCCAGGCTATGGCTACACCTTC.

The sample holds a few counts of this clone. The chain links TRBV19 to TRBJ2-1; D may be TRBD1 (5 bases). The V gene lost 5 bases and the J gene lost 2 bases, with 10 bases spanning the gap. CDR1 LNHDA and CDR2 SQIVND come from the germline V gene (reference sequence). This CDR3 is 14 amino acids long. CDR3 sequence (DNA): TGTGCCAGTAGTCCCGCAGGGACCTACAATGAGCAGTTCTTC. It encodes CASSPAGTYNEQFF.

This chain joins TRBV15 and TRBJ1-1; possibly TRBD1 for D (6 bases). This CDR3 has 14 amino acids. The V gene's germline CDR1 is LNHNV and CDR2 YYDKDF (reference sequence). The ends were cut back, 3 bases at V and 5 bases at J, with 13 bases in the middle. CDR3 in amino acids: CATSSKTGWTEAFF. CDR3 nucleotides: TGTGCCACCAGCAGCAAGACAGGTTGGACTGAAGCTTTCTTT.

This clone was observed a handful of times. CDR3 sequence: CAIRAPRNTEAFF. For the CDR3, the DNA is TGTGCCATCAGGGCCCCCCGTAACACTGAAGCTTTCTTT. V and J are TRBV10-3 and TRBJ1-1, with unresolved D. Germline V gene sequence: CDR1 ENHRY, CDR2 SYGVKD. Between the trimmed V and J ends, which lost 6 bases and 2 bases, there was a span of 10 bases. The CDR3 is made up of 13 amino acids.

V gene TRBV18 combines with J gene TRBJ1-1; 12 nucleotides agree with TRBD1. The V and J ends lost 3 bases and 6 bases, in that order; junction bases with no gene match: 5. The CDR3 covers 15 residues. Per the germline V gene, CDR1 is KGHSH and CDR2 is LQKENI. The CDR3 here is CASSPRDRGQSEAFF. The CDR3 DNA follows: TGTGCCAGCTCACCGCGGGACAGGGGGCAGTCTGAAGCTTTCTTT.

This clone was seen more than once but under ten times. The gene calls are TRBV4-3 and TRBJ1-2, with D possibly being TRBD1 (6 bases). The CDR3 spans 16 residues. Germline CDR1 reads LGHNA; CDR2 reads YSLEER. V was shortened by 1 base and J by 0 bases, with 12 bases between the two germline ends. In DNA, the CDR3 is TGCGCCAGCAGCCAAGGAGGGACACTTTCTAACTATGGCTACACCTTC. Translated: CASSQGGTLSNYGYTF.

In its sample, this clone was seen a few times. The chain carries TRBV5-2 and TRBJ2-4; the table's D call TRBD1 went unverified against the DNA. TRBV5-2 is reported as a pseudogene. This CDR3 comprises 14 residues. CDR3 nucleotides: TGTGCCAGCAGCCCCGGGACAGAAAAAAACATTCAGTACTTC. Amino acids: CASSPGTEKNIQYF.

V is TRBV28 and J is TRBJ2-1; the D gene is possibly TRBD2 (6 bases). This CDR3 spans 14 amino acids. The germline V gene encodes CDR1 MDHEN and CDR2 SYDVKM. V dropped 4 bases and J dropped 6 bases, with 13 bases sitting between them. The CDR3 here is CASSWGGTLNEQFF. CDR3 in DNA: TGTGCCAGCAGTTGGGGCGGGACTCTCAATGAGCAGTTCTTC.